The clone carrying this T cell receptor beta chain was detected ten times or more. Its antigen remains unidentified. The length of the CDR3 is 14 residues. Germline values: CDR1 SQVTM, CDR2 ANQGSEA. Drawn from each donor were ten milliliters of peripheral blood. This specimen comes from a study of blood T cells in healthy people across ages. In the study overall: The template switching approach captured approximately one barcoded beta molecule for every two T cells.

Broader study findings: Donors of long life had a larger count of naive CD4+ cells and greater diversity than aged donors.

With a J-beta primer mix and a sample-barcoded 5' primer, a second PCR ran about 7 to 11 cycles. TCRdb analysed the 5' RACE reads with MiXCR anew, one entry per CDR3 protein. The table has 700,000 to 850,000 distinct CDR3 sequences, about 37% seen once; the top ten hold about an eighth. The source material was blood. The receptor was derived from a man aged 18-30 years in good health. The chain couples TRBV29-1 to TRBJ2-5; 7 bases map to TRBD2. The DNA for the CDR3 is TGCAACCCCGATCCAATAGCGGGCGAAGAGACCCAGTACTTC. As protein: CNPDPIAGEETQYF.